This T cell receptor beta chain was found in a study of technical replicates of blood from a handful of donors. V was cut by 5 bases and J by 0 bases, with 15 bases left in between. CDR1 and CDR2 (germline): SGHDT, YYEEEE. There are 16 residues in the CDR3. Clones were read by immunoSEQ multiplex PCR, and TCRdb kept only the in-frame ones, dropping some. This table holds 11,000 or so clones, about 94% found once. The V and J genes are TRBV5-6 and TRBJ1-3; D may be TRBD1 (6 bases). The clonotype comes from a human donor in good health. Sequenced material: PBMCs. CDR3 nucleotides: TGTGCCAGCAGACTACGACAGGCTTACTCTGGAAACACCATATATTTT. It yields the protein CASRLRQAYSGNTIYF. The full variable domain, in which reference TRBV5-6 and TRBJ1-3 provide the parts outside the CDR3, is DAGVTQSPTHLIKTRGQQVTLRCSPKSGHDTVSWYQQALGQGPQFIFQYYEEEERQRGNFPDRFSGHQFPNYSSELNVNALLLGDSALYLCASRLRQAYSGNTIYFGEGSWLTVV.